The rows below give T cell receptor beta chains drawn from one sample of a study of shared clonotypes between healthy human individuals. Profiling relied on immunoSEQ multiplex PCR, and the TCRdb table lists in-frame clones only, not all of them. The sample holds about 2,200,000 clones, roughly 91% seen once. The sequenced material came from naive CD8+ T cells from PBMCs. The receptors were gathered from a young man in good health. Some clones in this sample may be carry-over from other donors' samples. The CDR3 runs from the conserved cysteine through the conserved F or W. A D gene is named only where the DNA matches it firmly. Size values are once, few and many counts, or a class for expanded clones, and some rows have none.

J	V	size	D	CDR3	DNA
TRBJ2-7	TRBV7-9	-	TRBD2	CASSLVGLATYEQYF	TGTGCCAGCAGCTTAGTGGGACTAGCCACCTACGAGCAGTACTTC
TRBJ2-7	TRBV27	-	-	CASTELAGARPYEQYF	TGTGCCAGCACCGAACTTGCGGGGGCGCGTCCCTACGAGCAGTACTTC
TRBJ1-5	TRBV19	-	TRBD1	CASSITGGDQPQHF	TGTGCCAGTAGTATCACAGGGGGCGATCAGCCCCAGCATTTT
TRBJ2-5	TRBV4-1	-	TRBD2	CASSQSGLAGHQETQYF	TGCGCCAGCAGCCAGTCGGGACTAGCGGGCCACCAAGAGACCCAGTACTTC
TRBJ2-1	TRBV19	-	-	CASSQDYNEQFF	TGTGCCAGTAGTCAGGACTACAATGAGCAGTTCTTC
TRBJ2-7	TRBV6-1	-	-	CASSVLTRTPGKYF	TGTGCCAGCAGTGTACTAACTAGGACACCCGGAAAGTACTTC
TRBJ2-7	TRBV4-1	-	TRBD2	CASSPPFTSEGYEQYF	TGCGCCAGCAGCCCCCCCTTTACTAGCGAGGGCTACGAGCAGTACTTC
TRBJ2-3	TRBV28	-	-	CASGLAPHPDTQYF	TGTGCCAGTGGGCTCGCGCCGCACCCAGATACGCAGTATTTT
TRBJ2-7	TRBV7-6	-	-	CASSRGVGKIGYEQYF	TGTGCCAGCAGCCGCGGGGTGGGTAAAATCGGCTACGAGCAGTACTTC
TRBJ1-1	TRBV19	few	-	CASSIRHHTEAFF	TGTGCCAGTAGTATACGGCACCACACTGAAGCTTTCTTT
TRBJ2-1	TRBV9	once	TRBD2	CASSVVGLAGEFSYNEQFF	TGTGCCAGCAGCGTAGTGGGACTAGCGGGGGAATTCTCCTACAATGAGCAGTTCTTC